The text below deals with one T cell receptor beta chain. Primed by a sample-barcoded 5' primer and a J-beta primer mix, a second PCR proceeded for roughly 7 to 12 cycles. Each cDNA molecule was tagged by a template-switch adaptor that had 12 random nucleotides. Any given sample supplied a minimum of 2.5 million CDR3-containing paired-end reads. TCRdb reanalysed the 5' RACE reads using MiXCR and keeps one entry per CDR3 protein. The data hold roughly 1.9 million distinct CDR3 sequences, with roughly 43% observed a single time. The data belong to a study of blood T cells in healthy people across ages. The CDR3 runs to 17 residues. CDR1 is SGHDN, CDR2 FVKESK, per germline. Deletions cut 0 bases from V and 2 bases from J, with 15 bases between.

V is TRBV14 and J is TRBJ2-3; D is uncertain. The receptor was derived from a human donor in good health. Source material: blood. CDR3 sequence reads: CASSQEYGRSFTDTQYF. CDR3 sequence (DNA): TGTGCCAGCAGCCAAGAATACGGACGCTCCTTCACAGATACGCAGTATTTT.